Presented here are 4 T cell receptor beta chains from one specimen sequenced in a study of Graves' ophthalmopathy and Graves' hyperthyroidism. The authors amplified TCR beta CDR3 regions from RNA transcripts. First-round RT-PCR employed HTBI primers, with a second-round multiplex PCR after it. One entry per CDR3 protein, called by TCRdb with MiXCR from the multiplex PCR reads. The table shows approximately 640,000 distinct CDR3 sequences, with over 40% occurring only once. Input material: peripheral blood. These receptor sequences come from an adult man with Graves' ophthalmopathy.

In its sample, this clonotype was seen a few times. The V and J genes are TRBV12-3 or TRBV12-4 and TRBJ1-4, with D maybe TRBD1 (6 bases). The V and J ends lost 6 bases and 3 bases respectively, with 14 bases between them. CDR3 length: 15 residues. CDR3 protein: CASRAQGPSNEKLFF. The DNA of the CDR3 is TGTGCCAGCAGGGCGCAGGGGCCCTCTAATGAAAAACTGTTTTTT.

V usage is TRBV2 and J usage is TRBJ2-5, with 7 positions matching TRBD2. Trimming took 6 bases from V and 5 from J; bases not matched to a gene: 18. Germline CDR1 SNHLY, CDR2 FYNNEI. The length of the CDR3 is 17 residues. The DNA of the CDR3 is TGTGCCAGCAGCAGCCCCCGGGGAGGGGAGCCCAGCGAGACCCAGTACTTC. Translation gives CASSSPRGGEPSETQYF.

The chain has TRBV19 and TRBJ2-5; possibly TRBD2 for D (6 bases). The V gene lost 5 bases and the J gene lost 7 bases, with 17 bases spanning the gap. The CDR3 runs to 14 residues. Germline CDR1 and CDR2: LNHDA and SQIVND (reference sequence). This CDR3 is CASSAGLSLATQYF. In DNA form, the CDR3 reads TGTGCCAGTAGTGCGGGACTCTCATTAGCGACCCAGTACTTC. Variable domain in full (rest from reference TRBV19 and TRBJ2-5): DGGITQSPKYLFRKEGQNVTLSCEQNLNHDAMYWYRQDPGQGLRLIYYSQIVNDFQKGDIAEGYSVSREKKESFPLTVTSAQKNPTAFYLCASSAGLSLATQYFGPGTRLLVL.

The V gene is TRBV5-1, the J gene TRBJ2-5; perhaps TRBD2 as D (5 bases). There are 14 residues in the CDR3. Between the trimmed V and J ends, which lost 5 bases and 1 base, there was a span of 12 bases. Germline lookup yields CDR1 SGHRS and CDR2 YFSETQ. The CDR3 nucleotides are TGCGCCAGCAGGGCCCAACTAGGCCAAGAGACCCAGTACTTC. Protein: CASRAQLGQETQYF. Based on the CDR3 plus reference TRBV5-1 and TRBJ2-5, the full variable domain is KAGVTQTPRYLIKTRGQQVTLSCSPISGHRSVSWYQQTPGQGLQFLFEYFSETQRNKGNFPGRFSGRQFSNSRSEMNVSTLELGDSALYLCASRAQLGQETQYFGPGTRLLVL.